Presented here are 10 T cell receptor beta chains from one specimen sequenced in a study of siplizumab effects on memory and regulatory T cells. Libraries were prepared by immunoSEQ multiplex PCR; TCRdb keeps only in-frame clonotypes and omits some of them. The top ten hold approximately 0.1% of the sample, which has 50,000 to 75,000 clones, around 96% seen once. Sequencing was carried out using naive CD8+ T cells sorted from blood. These TCRs come from a human donor in good health.

This clone was counted once. The CDR3 DNA reads TGTGCCAGCGGCCTAGCGGGAGACACAGATACGCAGTATTTT. Its protein is CASGLAGDTDTQYF. The chain has TRBV14 and TRBJ2-3, with 10 bases that match TRBD2. This CDR3 contains 14 residues. The germline CDR1 and CDR2 sequences are SGHDN and FVKESK. V lost 8 bases, J lost 2 bases, and 4 bases stayed unmatched. The full variable domain, completed using reference TRBV14 and TRBJ2-3, is EAGVTQFPSHSVIEKGQTVTLRCDPISGHDNLYWYRRVMGKEIKFLLHFVKESKQDESGMPNNRFLAERTGGTYSTLKVQPAELEDSGVYFCASGLAGDTDTQYFGPGTRLTVL.

This chain connects TRBV4-1 to TRBJ2-4; TRBD2 matches 8 bases. Germline V gives CDR1 MGHRA, CDR2 YSYEKL. CDR3 length: 14 residues. V lost 0 bases and J lost 8; bases outside the gene matches: 3. Here the CDR3 reads CASSQDSGGYIQYF. The CDR3 region has the DNA TGCGCCAGCAGCCAAGATTCGGGGGGGTACATTCAGTACTTC.

This chain links TRBV18 with TRBJ2-7; 9 bases are a match to TRBD2. The V and J ends lost 0 bases and 0 bases, in that order; junction bases with no gene match: 6. CDR1 and CDR2 from the germline V gene are KGHSH and LQKENI. The CDR3 is made up of 17 amino acids. CDR3 nucleotides: TGTGCCAGCTCACCACCGATTAGCGGGGGCCCCTCCTACGAGCAGTACTTC. It translates to CASSPPISGGPSYEQYF.

The chain couples TRBV27 to TRBJ2-7; the D gene could be TRBD1 or TRBD2 (5 bases each). Germline values: CDR1 MNHEY, CDR2 SMNVEV (reference sequence). V was shortened by 2 bases and J by 0 bases, with 5 bases between the two germline ends. The CDR3 contains 13 residues. CDR3 region: CASSLGGSYEQYF. The CDR3 bases are TGTGCCAGCAGTTTAGGGGGCTCCTACGAGCAGTACTTC.

The chain employs TRBV29-1 and TRBJ2-5; D possibly matches TRBD1 or TRBD2 (7 bases each). This CDR3 is 13 amino acids long. Germline CDR1 reads SQVTM; CDR2 reads ANQGSEA. V shed 6 bases and J shed 5 bases, with 16 bases lying between them. The CDR3 DNA is TGCAGCGTGGGAGGGGGCGCAGTGGAGACCCAGTACTTC. Translated, it gives CSVGGGAVETQYF.

The rearrangement joins TRBV7-9 to TRBJ1-1; 7 bases agree with TRBD1. The CDR3 loop spans 14 amino acids. With V trimmed by 5 bases and J by 1 base, 4 bases remained unmatched. Germline V gene data show CDR1 as SEHNR and CDR2 as FQNEAQ (reference sequence). The CDR3: CASSQRDRNTEAFF. The CDR3, as DNA: TGTGCCAGCAGCCAAAGGGACAGGAACACTGAAGCTTTCTTT.

In this sample, this clone turned up once. V and J are TRBV5-8 and TRBJ2-7; a possible D gene is TRBD2 (6 bases). V was clipped by 0 bases and J by 6 bases, with 13 bases between them. Germline V gene sequence: CDR1 SGHTS, CDR2 YDEGEE. This CDR3 spans 14 amino acids. CDR3 in amino acids: CASSLAGVGLEQYF. CDR3 in DNA: TGTGCCAGCAGCTTGGCGGGGGTAGGACTCGAGCAGTACTTC.

This clone was found once. The rearrangement joins TRBV4-3 to TRBJ2-7; D is perhaps TRBD1 (6 bases). Looked up from germline, CDR1 is LGHNA and CDR2 is YSLEER. The CDR3 sequence is 15 residues long. V was pared by 0 bases and J by 4 bases, with 13 bases between. The CDR3 protein is CASSQEGGVGYEQYF. CDR3 DNA: TGCGCCAGCAGCCAAGAAGGGGGAGTCGGTTACGAGCAGTACTTC.

The chain carries TRBV19 and TRBJ1-1, with a weak D call TRBD1 (5 bases). The V gene lost 3 bases and the J gene lost 4 bases, with 9 bases spanning the gap. The CDR3 runs 13 residues. Germline V gene sequence: CDR1 LNHDA, CDR2 SQIVND (reference sequence). This chain's CDR3 is CASSIGGGTEAFF. The CDR3 DNA follows: TGTGCCAGTAGTATCGGGGGAGGCACTGAAGCTTTCTTT.

The chain has TRBV5-6 and TRBJ1-1; D is unclear. In germline, CDR1 is SGHDT, CDR2 YYEEEE. The CDR3 runs to 16 residues. Trimming left V 2 bases short and J 2 bases short, with 16 bases between. The CDR3 reads CASSFAIQNENTEAFF. CDR3 nucleotide sequence: TGTGCCAGCAGCTTTGCCATACAGAATGAAAACACTGAAGCTTTCTTT.